This T cell receptor (beta chain) was recovered during a study of T cell responses to AZD1222 COVID-19 vaccine. Study-wide results and limits: Clonal diversity was possibly underestimated; the donors were predominantly white British and more often female. Only five or six people who got AZD1222 tested seropositive at baseline. Nearly half of unique spike-specific TCRs reportedly avoided B.1.351 and B.1.1.7 mutated regions.

For this clone: No antigen is known for it.

Assay: immunoSEQ multiplex PCR; the TCRdb copy retains only in-frame clones and omits some. This repertoire shows about 160,000 clones, about 90% found once; its top ten account for about 4%. Germline V CDR1 and CDR2: SGHRS, YFSETQ. V was clipped by 4 bases and J by 1 base, with 10 bases between them. The CDR3 has 14 amino acids. The input for sequencing was peripheral blood, taken on day 0 of MenACWY control vaccination. The rearrangement uses TRBV5-1 and TRBJ2-3, with a weak D call TRBD2 (6 bases). This TCR derives from an adult in good health. CDR3 sequence reads: CASSAASGTDTQYF. CDR3 DNA: TGCGCCAGCAGCGCTGCTAGCGGCACAGATACGCAGTATTTT.